This passage covers 8 T cell receptor beta chains from one sample sequenced in a study of regulatory T cells in long-lasting Graves disease. HTBI primers from iRepertoire and Arm-PCR of CDR3 regions yielded the TCR beta libraries. MiXCR, run by TCRdb on the multiplex PCR reads, gives a single entry per CDR3 protein. The sample contains under 400,000 distinct CDR3 sequences, 15% to 20% of which appear only once. The time point denotes: newly diagnosed GD, antithyroid drugs for less than 3 months. The TCR library was made from RNA extracted from PBMCs. The sample also formed part of further work on T cells in Graves' hyperthyroidism and ophthalmopathy.

The source material was peripheral blood mononuclear cells (PBMCs), sampled at new diagnosis, from a patient treated with antithyroid drugs. Every receptor here comes from a man in his forties with Graves disease.

This clonotype was counted at least ten times. V usage is TRBV5-1 and J usage is TRBJ2-3; 9 nucleotides match TRBD1. Unmatched junction bases numbered 5, after V lost 6 bases and J lost 0 bases. Germline V CDR1 and CDR2: SGHRS, YFSETQ. The CDR3 extends over 15 amino acids. The CDR3 DNA is TGCGCCAGCAACCAACAGGGGGCTAGCACAGATACGCAGTATTTT. It yields the protein CASNQQGASTDTQYF.

The CDR3 protein is CASSPNRGRGEKLFF. DNA of the CDR3: TGTGCCAGCAGCCCAAACAGGGGCCGGGGTGAAAAACTGTTTTTT. This chain links TRBV27 with TRBJ1-4; 7 bases map to TRBD1. The germline gives CDR1 MNHEY, CDR2 SMNVEV (reference sequence). There are 15 residues in the CDR3. Trimming removed 6 bases from V and 7 bases from J; junction bases left unmatched: 11. The full variable domain, completed using reference TRBV27 and TRBJ1-4, is EAQVTQNPRYLITVTGKKLTVTCSQNMNHEYMSWYRQDPGLGLRQIYYSMNVEVTDKGDVPEGYKVSRKEKRNFPLILESPSPNQTSLYFCASSPNRGRGEKLFFGSGTQLSVL.

This clonotype was seen repeatedly, ten times or more. V gene TRBV2 combines with J gene TRBJ1-2; D uncertain. The CDR3 is 11 residues long. CDR1 is SNHLY and CDR2 is FYNNEI in the germline V gene. V lost 11 bases to trimming and J lost 4 bases, with 11 bases between them. CDR3 in amino acids: CAGKGVYGYTF. The CDR3 DNA sequence: TGTGCCGGCAAGGGCGTCTATGGCTACACCTTC. The full variable domain, in which reference TRBV2 and TRBJ1-2 provide the parts outside the CDR3, is EPEVTQTPSHQVTQMGQEVILRCVPISNHLYFYWYRQILGQKVEFLVSFYNNEISEKSEIFDDQFSVERPDGSNFTLKIRSTKLEDSAMYFCAGKGVYGYTFGSGTRLTVV.

This clonotype has at least ten counts. The chain uses TRBV7-9 and TRBJ2-7; D uncertain. CDR1 is SEHNR, CDR2 FQNEAQ, per germline (reference sequence). The CDR3 has 13 residues. V was shortened by 3 bases and J by 2 bases, with 8 bases between the two germline ends. CDR3 sequence (DNA): TGTGCCAGCAGCTTGGGAAGGGCCTACGAGCAGTACTTC. Residues: CASSLGRAYEQYF.

This clonotype was counted a few times. The CDR3 loop is CACLNSGTGTYGAFF. The CDR3 DNA is TGTGCCTGCCTAAATTCAGGGACAGGTACATACGGAGCTTTCTTT. The rearrangement links TRBV30 to TRBJ1-1; 8 nucleotides line up with TRBD1. The CDR3 is 15 residues long. Germline V gene sequence: CDR1 GTSNPN, CDR2 SVGIG (reference sequence). V was pared by 6 bases and J by 10 bases, with 19 bases of the junction left unmatched.

The chain couples TRBV12-3 or TRBV12-4 to TRBJ1-3; D gene ambiguous. V was clipped by 6 bases and J by 9 bases, with 12 bases between them. The CDR3 sequence is 12 residues long. As DNA, the CDR3 is TGTGCCAGCAGCCTTGATGATGGCACCATATATTTT. This sequence encodes CASSLDDGTIYF.

This clonotype has a handful of counts. The chain is built from TRBV3-1 and TRBJ2-7, with TRBD1 matching over 9 bases. J lost 3 bases, V lost 0 bases, and 3 bases had no gene match. Germline lookup yields CDR1 LGHDT and CDR2 YNNKEL (reference sequence). The CDR3 covers 15 residues. The CDR3 coding sequence is TGTGCCAGCAGCCAAGAAGGGACAGGGTTCTACGAGCAGTACTTC. Protein sequence: CASSQEGTGFYEQYF.

The CDR3 region has the DNA TGTGCCAGCAGTTACTTACGGGAACCCTCCTACAATGAGCAGTTCTTC. It translates to CASSYLREPSYNEQFF. V usage is TRBV6-2 or TRBV6-3 and J usage is TRBJ2-1, with a weak D call TRBD2 (5 bases). V was shortened by 1 base and J by 0 bases, with 10 bases between the two germline ends. Germline V gene data show CDR1 as MNHEY and CDR2 as SVGEGT. This CDR3 has 16 amino acids.